This T cell receptor beta chain derives from a study of a mutant IDH1 vaccine in newly diagnosed glioma. Comments on this clone: The antigen is not known.

J was trimmed by 5 bases and V by 3 bases; bases with no gene match: 11. CDR1 and CDR2 (germline): SQVTM, ANQGSEA. The CDR3 contains 15 residues. Time point given: week 47, end of study. Mutant IDH1 20-mer peptide, at 300 ug, made up each vaccine dose, with topical imiquimod. Using immunoSEQ multiplex PCR, the repertoire was profiled, and TCRdb retains in-frame clones only, with some absent. The sample consists of fewer than 85,000 clones, more than 80% of them appearing once. Material: PBMCs, obtained from a glioma patient whose treatment included an IDH1 peptide vaccine. J is TRBJ2-5 and V is TRBV29-1, with 8 nucleotides matching TRBD2. The clonotype originates from a man between 40 and 49 years old with glioma. The CDR3, as DNA: TGCAGCGTTGAGCGGGGGGCGCTAGGCCAGGAGACCCAGTACTTC. Amino acid sequence: CSVERGALGQETQYF.